The 10 T cell receptor beta chains below all came from one sample that was sequenced in a study of cytomegalovirus exposure and HLA in healthy donors. PCR amplification relied on 60 Vbeta primers (plus 13 Jbeta primers). Some clones are missing from TCRdb's copy, which holds only in-frame ones; the method was immunoSEQ multiplex PCR. This sample has about 140,000 clones, with 75% to 80% found just once. The sequenced sample was PBMCs. All receptors derive from a woman aged 18-35 years in good health and CMV-seropositive.

The J gene is TRBJ2-4, the V gene TRBV4-3; TRBD2 matches 14 bases. The CDR3 contains 18 residues. Looked up from germline, CDR1 is LGHNA and CDR2 is YSLEER. V lost 0 bases and J lost 5; bases outside the gene matches: 6. Here the CDR3 reads CASSQEARLAGGENIQYF. The DNA for the CDR3 is TGCGCCAGCAGCCAAGAGGCCCGACTAGCGGGGGGGGAAAACATTCAGTACTTC.

This chain uses TRBV28 with TRBJ2-7; 7 bases agree with TRBD1. CDR3 length: 15 amino acids. CDR1 is MDHEN, CDR2 SYDVKM, per germline. V was clipped by 5 bases and J by 3 bases; unmatched bases: 10. CDR3 DNA: TGTGCCAGCAGTGAAGTGACAGGGCCCCGCTACGAGCAGTACTTC. As protein: CASSEVTGPRYEQYF.

J is TRBJ1-2 and V is TRBV4-1; 8 bases match TRBD1. The CDR3 totals 15 residues. The V segment lost 3 bases and the J segment 0 bases; nucleotides outside the gene matches: 3. Per germline, CDR1 MGHRA and CDR2 YSYEKL. The CDR3, as DNA: TGCGCCAGCAGCCAGGGACAGGTTGCTAACTATGGCTACACCTTC. Translating gives CASSQGQVANYGYTF.

With regard to this clone: One end of the junction fails to match germline, which may point to a read error. This sequence joins TRBV5-1 and TRBJ2-2; 7 positions agree with TRBD2. The CDR3 runs 14 residues. The germline CDR1 and CDR2 sequences are SGHRS and YFSETQ. The DNA for the CDR3 is TGCGCCATAAGACCAGCGGGGAACTCCGGGGAGCTGTTTTTT. Translating it yields CAIRPAGNSGELFF.

On this clone itself: In the same sample, other DNA sequences code for this CDR3. J is TRBJ2-3 and V is TRBV27, with 11 bases lining up with TRBD2. The V segment lost 2 bases and the J segment 6 bases; nucleotides outside the gene matches: 4. The CDR3 loop spans 15 amino acids. From germline, CDR1 is MNHEY and CDR2 SMNVEV (reference sequence). The CDR3, as DNA: TGTGCCAGCAGTTTAACTAGCGGGGGATCCGATACGCAGTATTTT. It specifies CASSLTSGGSDTQYF.

This clone appeared a few times. The chain combines TRBV5-1 with TRBJ2-3, with D perhaps matching TRBD1 (6 bases). V gave up 4 bases and J gave up 1 base, with 22 bases separating them. The CDR3 sequence is 18 residues long. Germline V gene data show CDR1 as SGHRS and CDR2 as YFSETQ. The DNA for the CDR3 is TGCGCCAGCAGCCCGGTAGGAAACGTGGGGGCGGGCACAGATACGCAGTATTTT. As protein: CASSPVGNVGAGTDTQYF.

The CDR3 here is CASSILTRVDGYTF. The CDR3 DNA reads TGTGCCAGTAGTATCTTGACCAGGGTTGATGGCTACACCTTC. This chain uses TRBV19 with TRBJ1-2; TRBD1 is a possible D gene (5 bases). Between the trimmed V and J ends, which lost 3 bases and 6 bases, there was a span of 14 bases. Germline V CDR1 and CDR2: LNHDA, SQIVND (reference sequence). The CDR3 loop spans 14 amino acids.

The chain is built from TRBV19 and TRBJ2-1; 10 nucleotides line up with TRBD2. Germline loops: CDR1 LNHDA, CDR2 SQIVND (reference sequence). With V trimmed by 5 bases and J by 9 bases, 7 bases remained unmatched. The CDR3 is 14 residues long. The CDR3, as DNA: TGTGCCAGTAGTGAAAGCGGGGGGGGCCTTGAGCAGTTCTTC. It is translated as CASSESGGGLEQFF.

V and J are TRBV19 and TRBJ1-1; possible D gene TRBD1, 5 bases. The CDR3 covers 12 residues. V was shortened by 6 bases and J by 4 bases, with 9 bases between the two germline ends. Germline assignment: CDR1 LNHDA and CDR2 SQIVND (reference sequence). The CDR3 coding sequence is TGTGCCAGTAGGACAGTCCCCACTGAAGCTTTCTTT. As protein: CASRTVPTEAFF. The variable domain in full, completed from reference TRBV19 and TRBJ1-1, reads DGGITQSPKYLFRKEGQNVTLSCEQNLNHDAMYWYRQDPGQGLRLIYYSQIVNDFQKGDIAEGYSVSREKKESFPLTVTSAQKNPTAFYLCASRTVPTEAFFGQGTRLTVV.

This chain connects TRBV30 to TRBJ1-1; D is possibly TRBD1 (5 bases). Germline CDR1 GTSNPN, CDR2 SVGIG (reference sequence). V was shortened by 2 bases and J by 1 base, with 8 bases between the two germline ends. The CDR3 runs to 13 residues. The CDR3 here is CAWSQGQNTEAFF. CDR3 coding DNA: TGTGCCTGGAGTCAAGGACAGAACACTGAAGCTTTCTTT.